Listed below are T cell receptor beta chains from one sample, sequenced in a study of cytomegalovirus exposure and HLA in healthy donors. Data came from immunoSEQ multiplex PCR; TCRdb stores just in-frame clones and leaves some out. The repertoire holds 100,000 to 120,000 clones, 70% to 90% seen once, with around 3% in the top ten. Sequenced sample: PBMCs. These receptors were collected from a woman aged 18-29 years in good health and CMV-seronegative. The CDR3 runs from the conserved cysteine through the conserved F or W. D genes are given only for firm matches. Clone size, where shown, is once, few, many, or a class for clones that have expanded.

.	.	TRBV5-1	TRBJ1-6	TGCGCCAGCAGCCACCTGGAGGGAAAACTCCTCCACTTT	CASSHLEGKLLHF
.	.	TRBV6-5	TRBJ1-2	TGTGCCAGCACCAGACATCCCGTGAAGTATGGCTACACCTTC	CASTRHPVKYGYTF
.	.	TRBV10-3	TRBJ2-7	TGTGCCATCACCTCCCCAGCCAGGGGCTACGAGCAGTACTTC	CAITSPARGYEQYF
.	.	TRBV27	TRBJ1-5	TGTGCCAGCAGCCAATCCAACCGGGTAACTTATCAGCCCCAGCATTTT	CASSQSNRVTYQPQHF
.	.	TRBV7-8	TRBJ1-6	TGTGCCAGCAGCTTTGCCCGACTCCCTTCTGGCAATTCACCCCTCCACTTT	CASSFARLPSGNSPLHF
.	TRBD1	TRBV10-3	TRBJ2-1	TGTGCCGTCACAACAGGGGAATACAATGAGCAGTTCTTC	CAVTTGEYNEQFF
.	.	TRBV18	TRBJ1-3	TGTGCCAGCTCCCTCTCCAGGGTGGTACTAGGAAACACCATATATTTT	CASSLSRVVLGNTIYF
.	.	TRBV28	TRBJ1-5	TGTGCCAGCAGTTTTGATACAGGGCACAATCAGCCCCAGCATTTT	CASSFDTGHNQPQHF
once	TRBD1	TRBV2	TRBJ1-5	TGTGCCAGCAGTGAAGTGACAGGGCGTCTCAATCAGCCCCAGCATTTT	CASSEVTGRLNQPQHF
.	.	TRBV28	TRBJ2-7	TGTGCCAGCAGTCCGAGACAGGGACTTTCGGCCTACGAGCAGTACTTC	CASSPRQGLSAYEQYF
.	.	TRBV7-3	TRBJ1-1	TGTGCCAGCAGAAACGGTGGGAACACTGAAGCTTTCTTT	CASRNGGNTEAFF
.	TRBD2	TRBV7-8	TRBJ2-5	TGTGCCAGCAGCTTAAGCCTAGCGGGGGGAGACATAGAGACCCAGTACTTC	CASSLSLAGGDIETQYF
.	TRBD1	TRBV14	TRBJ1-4	TGTGCCAGCAGCCGCGGACAGGGGAATGAAAAACTGTTTTTT	CASSRGQGNEKLFF
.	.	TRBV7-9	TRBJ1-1	TGTGCCAGCACCACTCGGTACACTGAAGCTTTCTTT	CASTTRYTEAFF
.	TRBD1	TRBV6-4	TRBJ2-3	TGTGCCAGCAGCTCCGGGACAGGGAAAATAGATACGCAGTATTTT	CASSSGTGKIDTQYF
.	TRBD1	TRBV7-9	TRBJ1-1	TGTGCCAGCAGCCCACCCGGGACAGGGGGAGTTGAAGCTTTCTTT	CASSPPGTGGVEAFF
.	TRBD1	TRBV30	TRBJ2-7	TGTGCCTGGAGGCCGGGACAGGGGGGCACCTACGAGCAGTACTTC	CAWRPGQGGTYEQYF
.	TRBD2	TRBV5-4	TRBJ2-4	TGTGCCAGCAGCTTCCGGACTAGCGGGGTCGGGGACATTCAGTACTTC	CASSFRTSGVGDIQYF
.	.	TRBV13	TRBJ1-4	TGTGCCAGCAGCTTGGCTGCAACTAATGAAAAACTGTTTTTT	CASSLAATNEKLFF
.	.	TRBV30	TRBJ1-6	TGTGCCTGGAGTGCGGGGGGCGGTTCACCCCTCCACTTT	CAWSAGGGSPLHF
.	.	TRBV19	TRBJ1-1	TGTGCCAGTAGCGGAGGCGGGGTAAACACTGAAGCTTTCTTT	CASSGGGVNTEAFF
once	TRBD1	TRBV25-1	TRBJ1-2	TGTGCCAGCAGGGCGAGGGACAGGGCGGACTATGGCTACACCTTC	CASRARDRADYGYTF
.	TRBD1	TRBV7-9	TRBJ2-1	TGTGCCAGCAGCTTAGATGGCAGGGGGAAATACAATGAGCAGTTCTTC	CASSLDGRGKYNEQFF
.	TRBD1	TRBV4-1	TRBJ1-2	TGCGCCAGCAGCTCGACAGGGGCGTACTATGGCTACACCTTC	CASSSTGAYYGYTF
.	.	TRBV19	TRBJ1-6	TGTGCCAGTACCCGGGGGGTTGGCAATTCACCCCTCCACTTT	CASTRGVGNSPLHF
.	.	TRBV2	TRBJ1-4	TGTGCCAGCCGATATTCGGCTAATGAAAAACTGTTTTTT	CASRYSANEKLFF
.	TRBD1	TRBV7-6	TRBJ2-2	TGTGCCAGCAGCTTCCGACAGGGGAACGGGGAGCTGTTTTTT	CASSFRQGNGELFF
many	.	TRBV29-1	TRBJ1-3	TGCAGCGCAAACGTAGGGGGAACTGGAAACACCATATATTTT	CSANVGGTGNTIYF
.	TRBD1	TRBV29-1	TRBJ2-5	TGCAGCGTTGGTCCCCATGACAGGGTGGGGGAGACCCAGTACTTC	CSVGPHDRVGETQYF
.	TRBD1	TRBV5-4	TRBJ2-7	TGTGCCAGCAGCCCGACAGGGGGCCCGTACGAGCAGTACTTC	CASSPTGGPYEQYF